Sequencing of this T cell receptor beta chain was carried out in a study of T cell repertoires in cytomegalovirus infection. Overall study: Recently identified HLA-C-restricted CMV epitopes and well-studied HLA-B-restricted CMV epitopes were used by the study.

Findings and limits, study-wide: Clonotype analysis showed dominance of the ex vivo response by HLA-C-restricted CMV-specific TCR beta clonotypes.

One entry per CDR3 protein results from TCRdb running MiXCR on the reads. The sample has about 770,000 distinct CDR3 sequences, about 27% seen once. This CDR3 is 13 amino acids long. V lost 6 bases and J lost 7; bases outside the gene matches: 4. As concerns this clonotype: Antigen: not known.

The specimen comprised cultured CD8+ T cells from PBMCs, sampled from culture after CMV antigen stimulation. V usage is TRBV12-3 or TRBV12-4 and J usage is TRBJ2-4, with 9 nucleotides matching TRBD2. The TCR was taken from a human donor in good health (CMV status not recorded). Some clones in this sample may be carry-over from other donors' samples. This chain's CDR3 is CASRGTSRNIQYF. CDR3 DNA sequence: TGTGCCAGCAGAGGGACTAGCCGGAACATTCAGTACTTC.